One sample yielded the 18 T cell receptor beta chains listed below, sequenced in a study of CD8+ T cells in alopecia areata. The treatment denotes: oral pan-JAK inhibitor, 5-10 mg twice daily. cDNA prepared by RNA extraction and subsequent reverse transcription served as the template for sequencing. The repertoire was sequenced with immunoSEQ multiplex PCR; TCRdb's copy has only in-frame clones and lacks some. Here the sample spans about 200,000 clones, about three fifths being singletons. The sequencing used CD4+ T cells sorted from blood, collected at week 24, from a patient treated with tofacitinib. These receptors originate from a human donor with alopecia areata.

This sequence joins TRBV7-6 and TRBJ2-7, with a tentative D call TRBD1 (5 bases). This CDR3 region has 14 residues. Trimming took off 2 bases at V and 6 bases at J, with 14 bases between the two ends. Germline V lookup: CDR1 SGHVS, CDR2 FNYEAQ. For the CDR3, the DNA is TGTGCCAGCAGCTTACGGTCTTCAGGGCCCGAGCAGTACTTC. Its protein is CASSLRSSGPEQYF.

The chain has TRBV30 and TRBJ2-1, with a weak D call TRBD1 (6 bases). The germline CDR1 and CDR2 sequences are GTSNPN and SVGIG (reference sequence). Trimming removed 2 bases at V and 8 bases at J, with 10 bases between. The CDR3 runs to 12 residues. In DNA form, the CDR3 reads TGTGCCTGGAGTCTACAGGGTCATGAGCAGTTCTTC. It yields the protein CAWSLQGHEQFF.

This clone was observed once. J is TRBJ1-2 and V is TRBV27; 8 bases fit TRBD1. Germline CDR1 reads MNHEY; CDR2 reads SMNVEV (reference sequence). The CDR3 loop spans 16 amino acids. V trimming: 5 bases; J trimming: 4 bases; junction bases outside the gene matches: 12. The CDR3 here is CASSKDRGWGSYGYTF. The DNA for the CDR3 is TGTGCCAGCAGTAAAGACAGGGGCTGGGGGTCCTATGGCTACACCTTC.

The gene calls are TRBV29-1 and TRBJ1-4, with D perhaps TRBD1 (6 bases). The V gene lost 1 base and the J gene lost 7 bases, with 16 bases spanning the gap. CDR1 SQVTM and CDR2 ANQGSEA come from the germline V gene. The CDR3 has 15 amino acids. The CDR3 is CSVEGLEGGIEKLFF. Here the CDR3 DNA reads TGCAGCGTTGAAGGCCTCGAGGGGGGAATTGAAAAACTGTTTTTT.

The rearrangement links TRBV9 to TRBJ2-3; TRBD2 might be the D (6 bases). This CDR3 contains 16 residues. Looked up from germline, CDR1 is SGDLS and CDR2 is YYNGEE. V lost 0 bases, J lost 3 bases, and 14 bases lay in between. In nucleotides, the CDR3 is TGTGCCAGCAGCGTAGCTACGGGGACTCTAACAGATACGCAGTATTTT. It is translated as CASSVATGTLTDTQYF.

Remarks on this clone: The junction does not match germline at one end; this may be a read error. The identical CDR3 is also encoded by other nucleotide sequences in the sample. The V and J genes are TRBV4-3 and TRBJ1-6; D remains unclear. The CDR3 loop spans 14 amino acids. Germline assignment: CDR1 LGHNA and CDR2 YSLEER. The CDR3 reads CASSQDLGNSPLHF. The CDR3 nucleotides read TGCGCCAGCAGCCAAGATCTGGGGAATTCACCTCTCCACTTT.

This rearrangement joins TRBV9 to TRBJ1-2; a weak D match, TRBD1 (6 bases). This CDR3 has 15 amino acids. In germline, CDR1 is SGDLS, CDR2 YYNGEE. V was trimmed by 2 bases and J by 1 base, leaving 12 bases between them. CDR3 sequence reads: CASSVTPQGNYGYTF. The CDR3, as DNA: TGTGCCAGCAGCGTCACTCCACAGGGTAACTATGGCTACACCTTC.

This chain connects TRBV2 to TRBJ1-1; TRBD1 is a possible D gene (5 bases). The CDR3 runs to 13 residues. In germline, CDR1 is SNHLY, CDR2 FYNNEI. V lost 7 bases to trimming and J lost 4 bases, with 13 bases between them. In DNA, the CDR3 is TGTGCCAGCAAGTTTGGGCAGGGCACTGAAGCTTTCTTT. Translated: CASKFGQGTEAFF.

The chain uses TRBV7-2 and TRBJ2-7; D is ambiguous. Trimming shortened V by 1 base and J by 3 bases, and 7 bases separated the two germline ends. Germline lookup yields CDR1 SGHTA and CDR2 FQGNSA. The CDR3 spans 13 residues. CDR3 DNA sequence: TGTGCCAGCAGCTTAGGGCAGGACTACGAGCAGTACTTC. Translated: CASSLGQDYEQYF.

The chain uses TRBV5-1 and TRBJ2-3; TRBD1 matches 8 bases. V lost 2 bases and J lost 0; bases outside the gene matches: 5. The CDR3 runs 16 residues. Per germline, CDR1 SGHRS and CDR2 YFSETQ. CDR3 amino acids: CASSFGQGASTDTQYF. The DNA of the CDR3 is TGCGCCAGCAGCTTCGGACAGGGCGCTAGCACAGATACGCAGTATTTT. The whole variable domain, remainder taken from reference TRBV5-1 and TRBJ2-3, is KAGVTQTPRYLIKTRGQQVTLSCSPISGHRSVSWYQQTPGQGLQFLFEYFSETQRNKGNFPGRFSGRQFSNSRSEMNVSTLELGDSALYLCASSFGQGASTDTQYFGPGTRLTVL.

In this sample, this clone turned up a few times. The chain recombines TRBV29-1 with TRBJ1-1, with no clear D. V lost 6 bases and J 3 bases, leaving 17 bases between the germline ends. Germline V gene data show CDR1 as SQVTM and CDR2 as ANQGSEA. The CDR3 loop spans 14 amino acids. CDR3 loop: CSVHTTSSYTEAFF. DNA of the CDR3: TGCAGCGTCCACACCACAAGTAGCTACACTGAAGCTTTCTTT.

This clone was seen only a few times. The junction does not match germline at one end; this may be a read error. This rearrangement joins TRBV7-3 to TRBJ2-2; 9 bases are a match to TRBD1. CDR1 and CDR2 (germline): SGHTA, FQGTGA. This CDR3 contains 16 residues. The CDR3 sequence is CASSRTGGAKTGELFF. The CDR3, as DNA: TGTGCCAGCAGTCGAACAGGGGGCGCGAAGACCGGGGAGCTGTTTTTT.

V is TRBV27 and J is TRBJ2-7; D gene unclear. The germline V gene has CDR1 MNHEY and CDR2 SMNVEV (reference sequence). CDR3 length equals 13 residues. The germline V and J ends were trimmed by 8 bases and 5 bases, with 16 bases remaining between them. CDR3 sequence reads: CASLNRGTHEQYF. CDR3 bases: TGTGCCAGCCTGAACAGAGGTACCCACGAGCAGTACTTC.

This chain uses TRBV27 with TRBJ1-5; unclear D gene. Germline CDR1 MNHEY, CDR2 SMNVEV (reference sequence). This CDR3 contains 13 residues. V was trimmed by 4 bases and J by 0 bases, leaving 4 bases between them. CDR3 in DNA: TGTGCCAGCAGTTACTATAGCAATCAGCCCCAGCATTTT. Translated: CASSYYSNQPQHF.

The chain combines TRBV30 with TRBJ1-2; possibly TRBD1 for D (6 bases). Trimming removed 3 bases at V and 1 base at J, with 9 bases between. The CDR3 covers 13 residues. Germline V CDR1 and CDR2: GTSNPN, SVGIG (reference sequence). The CDR3 coding sequence is TGTGCCTGGAGGAACAGGGATAACTATGGCTACACCTTC. It specifies CAWRNRDNYGYTF.

This clone was observed once. The chain is built from TRBV15 and TRBJ1-6; D possibly corresponds to TRBD1 (5 bases). Germline V gene sequence: CDR1 LNHNV, CDR2 YYDKDF (reference sequence). Trimming took 0 bases from V and 4 from J, leaving 10 bases between them. CDR3 size: 16 residues. CDR3 bases: TGTGCCACCAGCAGAGAACCGACAGATTATAATTCACCCCTCCACTTT. Encoded protein: CATSREPTDYNSPLHF.

This sequence joins TRBV10-2 and TRBJ1-1; the D gene is possibly TRBD1 (5 bases). CDR3 size: 14 residues. V shed 10 bases and J shed 3 bases, with 18 bases lying between them. CDR1 is WSHSY and CDR2 is SAAADI in the germline V gene. The CDR3 is CAIKRGSEDTEAFF. CDR3 nucleotide sequence: TGCGCCATCAAGAGGGGCTCTGAGGACACTGAAGCTTTCTTT.

The chain has TRBV12-5 and TRBJ1-1; tentative D call: TRBD1 (5 bases). Germline values: CDR1 LGHNT, CDR2 FRNRAP. The CDR3 has 16 residues. V gave up 0 bases and J gave up 2 bases, with 13 bases separating them. CDR3 region: CASGLVLGRGNTEAFF. In nucleotides, the CDR3 is TGTGCTAGTGGTTTGGTTCTGGGGAGGGGCAACACTGAAGCTTTCTTT.